The clone carrying this T cell receptor (beta chain) was seen repeatedly, ten times or more. What it recognizes is unknown. TCR beta CDR3 region amplification was performed from RNA transcripts. The HTBI primer set drove a first-round RT-PCR of the TCR CDR3. TCRdb analysed the multiplex PCR reads with MiXCR anew, one entry per CDR3 protein. Here the sample spans roughly 550,000 distinct CDR3 sequences, roughly 16% being singletons. There are 12 residues in the CDR3. Germline CDR1 MDHEN, CDR2 SYDVKM. V was trimmed by 6 bases and J by 7 bases, leaving 13 bases between them. This sample stems from a study of T cells in Graves' hyperthyroidism and ophthalmopathy. Study observations and caveats: Most clonotypes expanded in thyroid above 0.001 were likewise present in blood.

The sample taken for sequencing was blood. The receptor's source is a woman under 40 with Graves' ophthalmopathy. V usage is TRBV28 and J usage is TRBJ2-7, with D perhaps matching TRBD2 (6 bases). The CDR3 region is CASRVGRGEQYF. DNA for the CDR3: TGTGCCAGCAGGGTAGGGCGGGGAGAGCAGTACTTC.